Described below is a single T cell receptor (beta chain) sequence and its context. Its matching antigen is unknown. Selection for sequencing was limited to patients who had shown CD8+CD57+ cell expansion by flow cytometry. Blood was sampled before the patients had received any therapy. This sample is part of a study of CD8+CD57+ T cells in acquired aplastic anemia. As for the study in general: Sorted CD4+ plus CD8+ cells gave DNA averaging about 3 ug. Points from the study as a whole: The number of CD8+ CDR3 sequences shared by patients and controls was twenty-nine.

Germline V gene data show CDR1 as SQVTM and CDR2 as ANQGSEA. V was shortened by 3 bases and J by 4 bases, with 9 bases between the two germline ends. The CDR3 spans 12 residues. TCR beta VDJ combinations and CDR3 sequences were profiled from genomic DNA. TCRdb passed the reads through MiXCR, listing each CDR3 protein once. The sample holds 270,000 or so distinct CDR3 sequences; around 82% are singletons and the top ten take approximately 40%. The V gene is TRBV29-1, the J gene TRBJ1-2; D perhaps matches TRBD1 (6 bases). This receptor was obtained from a human donor with aplastic anemia. Source material: sorted CD4+, CD8+, or CD8+CD57+ T cells (not recorded which) from PBMCs. This chain's CDR3 is CSVEGASYGYTF. DNA of the CDR3: TGCAGCGTTGAGGGGGCATCCTATGGCTACACCTTC. The complete variable domain, with remaining parts taken from reference TRBV29-1 and TRBJ1-2, reads SAVISQKPSRDICQRGTSLTIQCQVDSQVTMMFWYRQQPGQSLTLIATANQGSEATYESGFVIDKFPISRPNLTFSTLTVSNMSPEDSSIYLCSVEGASYGYTFGSGTRLTVV.